This TCR beta chain stems from a study of identical twins. Whole-study results and caveats: Out-of-frame alpha sequences shared between twins exhibited an excess of low generation probability. Clonotypes of the beta chain that were abundant in cord blood carried fewer insertions (memory repertoires showed none).

With template switching, a universal primer site was added, and the cDNA carried unique molecular identifiers. TCRdb ran MiXCR on the 5' RACE reads and lists one entry per CDR3 protein. The table records 700,000 to 950,000 distinct CDR3 sequences, roughly an eighth of them present only once. This clonotype has just a few counts. Its antigen is as yet unknown. These records were also assigned to another study, of yellow fever vaccine responses in identical twins. That source notes: Among the twins, the vaccine T cell response reportedly seemed partly convergent and partly personalized.

Sequences were obtained from PBMCs. This TCR derives from a woman between 18 and 29 years old in good health.

The CDR3 DNA reads TGTGCCAGCAGCGCCCCTCTAGCGGGAGTGTATGAGCAGTTCTTC. Encoded protein: CASSAPLAGVYEQFF. The rearrangement uses TRBV3-1 and TRBJ2-1; 10 positions match TRBD2. CDR1 LGHDT and CDR2 YNNKEL come from the germline V gene (reference sequence). CDR3 size: 15 residues. The junction had 9 bases not matched to a gene; V was cut back by 5 bases and J by 8 bases.